The clone carrying this T cell receptor (beta chain) appeared many times. The sample belongs to a study of T-cell reconstitution after alpha-beta-depleted transplantation in children. Germline V CDR1 and CDR2: WSHSY, SAAADI. The CDR3 runs to 14 residues. The V end was cut by 5 bases, the J end by 0 bases, with 8 bases between. The TCRbeta library incorporated unique molecular identifiers. TCRdb reprocessed the PCR reads with MiXCR, giving one entry per CDR3 protein. Of over 450,000 distinct CDR3 sequences in the sample, 8% to 11% were seen once. The receptor was derived from a child aged 2-9 years with inherited bone marrow failure, due to receive a stem cell transplant. Sequenced here: PBMCs, sampled before TCRalphabeta/CD19-depleted stem cell transplant. The V call is TRBV10-2, the J call TRBJ2-4; perhaps TRBD2 as D (6 bases). The CDR3 region is CASSSGLAKNIQYF. For the CDR3, the DNA is TGCGCCAGCAGTAGCGGGCTAGCCAAAAACATTCAGTACTTC.